The present TCR beta chain was sequenced within a study of T cell responses to AZD1222 COVID-19 vaccine. As to this clone: Its antigen is not identified.

Study-wide points: Clonal diversity may have been underestimated, and the donors were mostly white British, with more females than males. Distributed over spike, vaccine-associated CD4 TCRs predominated at 160-218 and 743-854. Reports indicate that nearly half of spike-specific TCRs are directed at unmutated variant regions. Sampling that yielded the repertoires occurred only after the peak T cell response.

The method was immunoSEQ multiplex PCR; TCRdb's version includes in-frame clones alone and lacks a portion of them. The repertoire consists of about 97,000 clones, with approximately 86% occurring once and the leading ten covering about 5%. The sample in question was peripheral blood, obtained on day 0 of AZD1222 vaccination. The clonotype comes from an adult in good health.

The CDR3 DNA follows: TGTGCCTGGAGTCTCGGGTTTAACAATCAGCCCCAGCATTTT. Translation gives CAWSLGFNNQPQHF. The chain employs TRBV30 and TRBJ1-5; D is unclear. The length of the CDR3 is 14 residues. Germline V lookup: CDR1 GTSNPN, CDR2 SVGIG (reference sequence). Trimming took 2 bases from V and 3 from J, leaving 11 bases between them.